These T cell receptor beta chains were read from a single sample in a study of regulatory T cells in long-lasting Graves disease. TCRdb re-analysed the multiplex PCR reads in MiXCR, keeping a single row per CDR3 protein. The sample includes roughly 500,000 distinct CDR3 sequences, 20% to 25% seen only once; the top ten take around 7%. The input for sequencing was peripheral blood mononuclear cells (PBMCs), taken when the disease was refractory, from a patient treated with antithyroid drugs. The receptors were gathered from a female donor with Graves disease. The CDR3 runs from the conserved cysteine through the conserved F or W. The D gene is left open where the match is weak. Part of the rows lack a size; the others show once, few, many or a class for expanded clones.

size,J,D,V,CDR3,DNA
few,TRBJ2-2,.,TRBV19,CASSNPLGELFF,TGTGCCAGTTCGAACCCACTAGGGGAGCTGTTTTTT
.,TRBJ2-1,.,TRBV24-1,CATSDSDISPTGEQFF,TGTGCCACCAGTGACTCTGACATATCCCCGACAGGTGAGCAGTTCTTC
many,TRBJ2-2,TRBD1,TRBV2,CASRSTGEIAGELFF,TGTGCCAGCAGGAGTACAGGGGAGATCGCCGGGGAGCTGTTTTTT
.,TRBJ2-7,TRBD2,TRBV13,CASSLDPSGVYEQYF,TGTGCCAGCAGCTTAGATCCTAGCGGGGTTTACGAGCAGTACTTC
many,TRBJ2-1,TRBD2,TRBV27,CASSRGLATRNEQFF,TGTGCCAGCAGTCGGGGACTAGCGACGAGGAATGAGCAGTTCTTC
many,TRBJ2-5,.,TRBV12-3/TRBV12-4,CASSLEPGMETQYF,TGTGCCAGCAGTTTAGAACCAGGGATGGAGACCCAGTACTTC
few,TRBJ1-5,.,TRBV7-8,CASSLMGRNQPQHF,TGTGCCAGCAGCTTGATGGGGCGCAATCAGCCCCAGCATTTT
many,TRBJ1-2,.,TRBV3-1,CASSQGGSGGYTF,TGTGCCAGCAGCCAAGGGGGCTCTGGTGGCTACACCTTC
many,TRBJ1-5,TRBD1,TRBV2,CASGQGFNQPQHF,TGTGCCAGCGGACAGGGTTTTAATCAGCCCCAGCATTTT
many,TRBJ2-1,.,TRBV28,CASSPGGLLNEQFF,TGTGCCAGCAGTCCCGGCGGGCTACTGAATGAGCAGTTCTTC
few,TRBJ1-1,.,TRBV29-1,CSVLGALGTEAFF,TGCAGCGTACTAGGGGCTTTGGGTACTGAAGCTTTCTTT
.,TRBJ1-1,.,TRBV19,CASRSRTDYTEAFF,TGTGCCAGTAGATCCAGGACAGACTACACTGAAGCTTTCTTT
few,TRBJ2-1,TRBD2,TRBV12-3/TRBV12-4,CASSSVAGGPRNEQFF,TGTGCCAGCAGCTCTGTAGCGGGGGGGCCGAGGAATGAGCAGTTCTTC
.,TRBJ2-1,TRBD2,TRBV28,CASSLGLAGADEQFF,TGTGCCAGCAGTTTAGGACTAGCGGGAGCCGATGAGCAGTTCTTC
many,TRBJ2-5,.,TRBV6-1,CASSGVRAWAETQYF,TGTGCCAGCAGTGGTGTAAGGGCCTGGGCAGAGACCCAGTACTTC
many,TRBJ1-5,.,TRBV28,CASSSGVILYQPQHF,TGTGCCAGCAGTTCCGGGGTGATTTTGTATCAGCCCCAGCATTTT
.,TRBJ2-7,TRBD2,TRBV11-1,CASSPTSGGVYEQYF,TGTGCCAGCAGCCCCACTAGCGGAGGGGTCTACGAGCAGTACTTC
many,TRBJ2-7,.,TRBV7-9,CASSLAGREQYF,TGTGCCAGCAGCTTAGCGGGGAGGGAGCAGTACTTC
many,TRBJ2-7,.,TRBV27,CASSLSGRTYEQYF,TGTGCCAGCAGTTTATCAGGCAGGACCTACGAGCAGTACTTC
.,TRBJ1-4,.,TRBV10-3,CAISESGGTSEKLFF,TGTGCCATCAGTGAGTCAGGAGGGACCTCCGAAAAACTGTTTTTT
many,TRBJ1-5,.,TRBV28,CASSYKGNRNQPQHF,TGTGCCAGCAGTTATAAGGGAAACCGCAATCAGCCCCAGCATTTT
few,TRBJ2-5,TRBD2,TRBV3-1,CASSQRAEGAGIQETQYF,TGTGCCAGCAGCCAAAGGGCGGAAGGAGCGGGGATACAAGAGACCCAGTACTTC
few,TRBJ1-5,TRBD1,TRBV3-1,CASSQAGTGDQPQHF,TGTGCCAGCAGCCAAGCGGGGACAGGGGACCAGCCCCAGCATTTT
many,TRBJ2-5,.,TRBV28,CASGHEQETQYF,TGTGCCTCGGGACATGAGCAAGAGACCCAGTACTTC
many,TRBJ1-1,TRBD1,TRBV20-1,CSATSQRGRTEAFF,TGCAGTGCTACCTCACAAAGGGGGCGGACTGAAGCTTTCTTT
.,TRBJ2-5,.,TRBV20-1,CSARGNQETQYF,TGCAGTGCTAGGGGGAATCAAGAGACCCAGTACTTC
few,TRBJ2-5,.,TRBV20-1,CSARDSDFIETQYF,TGCAGTGCTAGAGATTCGGACTTCATAGAGACCCAGTACTTC
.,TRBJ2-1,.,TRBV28,CATKGSWTSTYNEQFF,TGTGCCACCAAAGGTTCCTGGACGTCAACCTACAATGAGCAGTTCTTC
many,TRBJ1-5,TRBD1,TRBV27,CASSRRQGGNQPQHF,TGTGCCAGCAGTCGGCGACAGGGGGGCAATCAGCCCCAGCATTTT
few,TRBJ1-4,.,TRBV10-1,CASSPGSNEKLFF,TGCGCCAGCTCCCCGGGGTCTAATGAAAAACTGTTTTTT
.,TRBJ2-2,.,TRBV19,CASSIAVSGELFF,TGTGCCAGTAGTATAGCCGTATCCGGGGAGCTGTTTTTT
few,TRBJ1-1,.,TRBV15,CATTRDTLNTEAFF,TGTGCCACCACCCGAGATACGTTGAACACTGAAGCTTTCTTT
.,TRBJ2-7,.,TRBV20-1,CSAPAGYEQYF,TGCAGTGCCCCTGCTGGTTACGAGCAGTACTTC
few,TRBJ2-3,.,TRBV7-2,CASSFAGEDTQYF,TGTGCCAGCAGCTTCGCCGGGGAGGATACGCAGTATTTT
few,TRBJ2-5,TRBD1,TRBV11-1,CASSLSGTGIQETQYF,TGTGCCAGCAGCTTGTCCGGGACAGGGATACAAGAGACCCAGTACTTC
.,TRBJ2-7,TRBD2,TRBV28,CASSYGTSSPYEQYF,TGTGCCAGCAGTTATGGGACTAGCAGCCCCTACGAGCAGTACTTC
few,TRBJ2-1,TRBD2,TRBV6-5,CASSWTSSYNEQFF,TGTGCCAGCAGTTGGACTAGCTCCTACAATGAGCAGTTCTTC